This T cell receptor beta chain was documented in a study of Graves' ophthalmopathy and Graves' hyperthyroidism. Germline loops: CDR1 DFQATT, CDR2 SNEGSKA (reference sequence). The CDR3 is 15 residues long. V was trimmed by 5 bases and J by 1 base, leaving 17 bases between them. RNA transcripts yielded amplified TCR beta CDR3 regions. HTBI primers were used in a first-round RT-PCR, which preceded a second-round multiplex PCR. MiXCR, applied by TCRdb to the multiplex PCR reads, yields one record per CDR3 protein. Of more than 1,000,000 distinct CDR3 sequences in the sample, about 38% were seen once. This TCR was recovered from an adult man with Graves' hyperthyroidism. The chain couples TRBV20-1 to TRBJ1-1; the D is unclear. Sequenced material: peripheral blood or thyroid tissue (not recorded which). CDR3 bases: TGCAGTGCTGGAGTGATGTTGCCCTCGAACACTGAAGCTTTCTTT. It encodes CSAGVMLPSNTEAFF.